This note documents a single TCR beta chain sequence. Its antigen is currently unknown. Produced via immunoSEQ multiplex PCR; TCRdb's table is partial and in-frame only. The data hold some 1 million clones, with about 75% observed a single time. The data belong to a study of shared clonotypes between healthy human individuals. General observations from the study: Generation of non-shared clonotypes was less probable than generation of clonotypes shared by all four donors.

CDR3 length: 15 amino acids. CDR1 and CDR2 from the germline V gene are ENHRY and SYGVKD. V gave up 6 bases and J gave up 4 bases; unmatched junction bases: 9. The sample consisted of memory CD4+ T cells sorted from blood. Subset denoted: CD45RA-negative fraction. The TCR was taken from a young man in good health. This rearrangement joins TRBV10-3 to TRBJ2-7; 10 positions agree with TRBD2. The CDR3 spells CAIRESGGAGYEQYF. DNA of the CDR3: TGTGCCATCAGGGAAAGCGGGGGGGCCGGGTACGAGCAGTACTTC.